This is a list of T cell receptor beta chains from one sample in a study of blood T cell repertoires in COVID-19. Some clones are missing from TCRdb's copy, which holds only in-frame ones; the method was immunoSEQ multiplex PCR. The profile shows about 200,000 clones, approximately 80% of them singletons. The specimen was PBMCs or T cells enriched from blood (not recorded which). These receptors came from a middle-aged woman with acute COVID-19. Each CDR3 is given with its conserved first and last residue. The order of the fields is CDR3 protein, CDR3 DNA, D gene, V gene, clone size, J gene. A D gene is named only where the DNA matches it firmly. Clone size is stated in some rows and not others, as once, few, many or a class when expanded.

CDR3 protein: CASSAWRHLNTEAFF
CDR3 DNA: TGTGCCAGCAGTGCTTGGCGGCACCTGAACACTGAAGCTTTCTTT
D gene: NA
V gene: TRBV2
clone size: NA
J gene: TRBJ1-1

CDR3 protein: CASRPGQGNEKLFF
CDR3 DNA: TGTGCCAGTAGGCCGGGACAGGGCAATGAAAAACTGTTTTTT
D gene: TRBD1
V gene: TRBV19
clone size: NA
J gene: TRBJ1-4

CDR3 protein: CASSLLAGGGMKQFF
CDR3 DNA: TGTGCCAGCAGCTTACTAGCGGGAGGGGGAATGAAGCAGTTCTTC
D gene: TRBD2
V gene: TRBV7-2
clone size: NA
J gene: TRBJ2-1

CDR3 protein: CASSVRGRNTEAFF
CDR3 DNA: TGTGCCAGCAGCGTACGGGGTAGAAACACTGAAGCTTTCTTT
D gene: NA
V gene: TRBV11-2
clone size: NA
J gene: TRBJ1-1

CDR3 protein: CASSPSPGGPQETQYF
CDR3 DNA: TGTGCCAGTAGTCCCTCCCCCGGGGGACCCCAAGAGACCCAGTACTTC
D gene: NA
V gene: TRBV19
clone size: NA
J gene: TRBJ2-5

CDR3 protein: CASSHRVITGELFF
CDR3 DNA: TGTGCCAGCAGCCATCGGGTCATCACCGGGGAGCTGTTTTTT
D gene: NA
V gene: TRBV3-1/TRBV3-2
clone size: NA
J gene: TRBJ2-2

CDR3 protein: CASQGRGSQPQHF
CDR3 DNA: TGTGCCAGCCAAGGCAGGGGAAGTCAGCCCCAGCATTTT
D gene: NA
V gene: TRBV19
clone size: NA
J gene: TRBJ1-5

CDR3 protein: CASSVTQGAGSPLHF
CDR3 DNA: TGTGCCAGCAGCGTGACACAGGGGGCTGGTTCACCCCTCCACTTT
D gene: TRBD1
V gene: TRBV7-8
clone size: NA
J gene: TRBJ1-6

CDR3 protein: CASSGTGDPYSNQPQHF
CDR3 DNA: TGTGCCAGCAGTGGGACAGGGGACCCGTATAGCAATCAGCCCCAGCATTTT
D gene: TRBD1
V gene: TRBV28
clone size: once
J gene: TRBJ1-5

CDR3 protein: CASSPRDRARNEKLFF
CDR3 DNA: TGTGCCAGCTCACCTCGGGACAGGGCCCGTAATGAAAAACTGTTTTTT
D gene: TRBD1
V gene: TRBV18
clone size: few
J gene: TRBJ1-4

CDR3 protein: CASSLGGRAGELFF
CDR3 DNA: TGTGCCAGCAGCTTGGGAGGCAGGGCCGGGGAGCTGTTTTTT
D gene: NA
V gene: TRBV5-4
clone size: NA
J gene: TRBJ2-2

CDR3 protein: CASRGTSGYTGELFF
CDR3 DNA: TGTGCCAGCAGGGGGACTAGCGGTTACACCGGGGAGCTGTTTTTT
D gene: TRBD2
V gene: TRBV28
clone size: NA
J gene: TRBJ2-2

CDR3 protein: CATRVTVNTGELFF
CDR3 DNA: TGTGCCACCCGCGTGACAGTGAACACCGGGGAGCTGTTTTTT
D gene: NA
V gene: TRBV7-9
clone size: NA
J gene: TRBJ2-2

CDR3 protein: CASSRDREARDQYF
CDR3 DNA: TGCGCCAGCAGCCGGGACAGGGAGGCTCGGGACCAGTACTTC
D gene: TRBD1
V gene: TRBV5-1
clone size: NA
J gene: TRBJ2-5

CDR3 protein: CASSPIAGPQETQYF
CDR3 DNA: TGTGCCAGCAGTCCTATAGCGGGACCCCAAGAGACCCAGTACTTC
D gene: TRBD2
V gene: TRBV6-6
clone size: NA
J gene: TRBJ2-5

CDR3 protein: CASSPSDRGLNQPQHF
CDR3 DNA: TGTGCCAGCTCACCTTCGGACAGGGGCCTCAATCAGCCCCAGCATTTT
D gene: TRBD1
V gene: TRBV18
clone size: NA
J gene: TRBJ1-5

CDR3 protein: CASSLAQNNEQFF
CDR3 DNA: TGTGCCAGCAGCTTGGCCCAAAACAATGAGCAGTTCTTC
D gene: NA
V gene: TRBV7-6
clone size: few
J gene: TRBJ2-1

CDR3 protein: CASRKAGGTDTQYF
CDR3 DNA: TGTGCCAGCCGGAAAGCGGGGGGGACAGATACGCAGTATTTT
D gene: TRBD2
V gene: TRBV6-5
clone size: NA
J gene: TRBJ2-3

CDR3 protein: CASRQDRSNYGYTF
CDR3 DNA: TGTGCCAGCAGACAGGACAGGAGTAACTATGGCTACACCTTC
D gene: TRBD1
V gene: TRBV6-5
clone size: NA
J gene: TRBJ1-2

CDR3 protein: CASSLTSGQDGGYTF
CDR3 DNA: TGTGCCAGCAGCTTAACGTCCGGACAGGACGGGGGCTACACCTTC
D gene: TRBD1
V gene: TRBV7-9
clone size: NA
J gene: TRBJ1-2

CDR3 protein: CASSSVGTAVYGYTF
CDR3 DNA: TGTGCCAGCAGTTCGGTGGGGACAGCTGTCTATGGCTACACCTTC
D gene: TRBD1
V gene: TRBV28
clone size: many
J gene: TRBJ1-2

CDR3 protein: CASSLSLAGYNEQFF
CDR3 DNA: TGTGCCAGCAGTTTATCCTTAGCTGGGTACAATGAGCAGTTCTTC
D gene: NA
V gene: TRBV27
clone size: NA
J gene: TRBJ2-1

CDR3 protein: CASRARGDGEAFF
CDR3 DNA: TGTGCCAGCAGGGCCCGGGGGGACGGTGAAGCTTTCTTT
D gene: NA
V gene: TRBV13
clone size: many
J gene: TRBJ1-1

CDR3 protein: CASSLGSRFGSYEQYF
CDR3 DNA: TGTGCCAGCAGCTTAGGGAGTCGTTTCGGAAGCTACGAGCAGTACTTC
D gene: NA
V gene: TRBV7-9
clone size: NA
J gene: TRBJ2-7

CDR3 protein: CASSQQGAGELFF
CDR3 DNA: TGTGCCAGCAGTCAACAGGGTGCCGGGGAGCTGTTTTTT
D gene: NA
V gene: TRBV28
clone size: NA
J gene: TRBJ2-2

CDR3 protein: CASSFTRSQGLLRANVLTF
CDR3 DNA: TGTGCCAGTAGTTTTACGCGCTCGCAGGGGTTACTCCGGGCCAACGTCCTGACTTTC
D gene: NA
V gene: TRBV19
clone size: NA
J gene: TRBJ2-6

CDR3 protein: CASSLTGTGTEAFF
CDR3 DNA: TGCGCCAGCAGTTTAACCGGGACAGGCACTGAAGCTTTCTTT
D gene: TRBD1
V gene: TRBV5-1
clone size: NA
J gene: TRBJ1-1

CDR3 protein: CASSFIPQGPNSNQPQHF
CDR3 DNA: TGTGCCAGCAGTTTCATCCCACAGGGCCCAAATAGCAATCAGCCCCAGCATTTT
D gene: NA
V gene: TRBV28
clone size: NA
J gene: TRBJ1-5

CDR3 protein: CASSYEAAQETQYF
CDR3 DNA: TGTGCCAGCAGTTACGAGGCAGCCCAAGAGACCCAGTACTTC
D gene: NA
V gene: TRBV6-5
clone size: NA
J gene: TRBJ2-5

CDR3 protein: CASSLARQLGDEQFF
CDR3 DNA: TGTGCCAGCAGCTTAGCCCGGCAGCTAGGAGATGAGCAGTTCTTC
D gene: NA
V gene: TRBV7-9
clone size: NA
J gene: TRBJ2-1

CDR3 protein: CSAEVRRPKNSPLHF
CDR3 DNA: TGCAGCGCCGAGGTCAGACGGCCTAAGAATTCACCCCTCCACTTT
D gene: NA
V gene: TRBV29-1
clone size: few
J gene: TRBJ1-6

CDR3 protein: CASRLDRAYGYTF
CDR3 DNA: TGTGCCAGTAGGCTAGACAGGGCCTATGGCTACACCTTC
D gene: TRBD1
V gene: TRBV19
clone size: few
J gene: TRBJ1-2

CDR3 protein: CASSPGQEGSGYTF
CDR3 DNA: TGCGCCAGCAGCCCGGGACAGGAGGGGTCTGGCTACACCTTC
D gene: TRBD1
V gene: TRBV5-1
clone size: few
J gene: TRBJ1-2

CDR3 protein: CASSLWDRASYEQYF
CDR3 DNA: TGCGCCAGCAGCTTGTGGGACAGGGCCTCCTACGAGCAGTACTTC
D gene: TRBD1
V gene: TRBV5-1
clone size: NA
J gene: TRBJ2-7

CDR3 protein: CASSSGLAVSYEQYF
CDR3 DNA: TGTGCCAGCAGTTCTGGGCTAGCGGTCTCCTACGAGCAGTACTTC
D gene: TRBD2
V gene: TRBV28
clone size: NA
J gene: TRBJ2-7

CDR3 protein: CASRPRQGTHSPLHF
CDR3 DNA: TGTGCCAGCAGGCCGAGGCAGGGCACGCATTCACCCCTCCACTTT
D gene: NA
V gene: TRBV27
clone size: NA
J gene: TRBJ1-6

CDR3 protein: CAISESRRGYTF
CDR3 DNA: TGTGCCATCAGTGAGTCCCGGCGGGGCTACACCTTC
D gene: NA
V gene: TRBV10-3
clone size: NA
J gene: TRBJ1-2

CDR3 protein: CASSVGGLAGDNEQFF
CDR3 DNA: TGTGCCAGCAGCGTAGGAGGACTAGCGGGAGACAATGAGCAGTTCTTC
D gene: TRBD2
V gene: TRBV9
clone size: NA
J gene: TRBJ2-1

CDR3 protein: CASSEQTGRDTQYF
CDR3 DNA: TGTGCCAGCAGTGAGCAGACAGGGAGAGATACGCAGTATTTT
D gene: TRBD1
V gene: TRBV2
clone size: once
J gene: TRBJ2-3

CDR3 protein: CASSIGEPSNQPQHF
CDR3 DNA: TGTGCCAGTAGTATAGGAGAACCTAGCAATCAGCCCCAGCATTTT
D gene: NA
V gene: TRBV19
clone size: NA
J gene: TRBJ1-5

CDR3 protein: CASSNRPRETQYF
CDR3 DNA: TGTGCCAGCAGTAACAGGCCCCGAGAGACCCAGTACTTC
D gene: NA
V gene: TRBV28
clone size: NA
J gene: TRBJ2-5

CDR3 protein: CASSQTDGQPQHF
CDR3 DNA: TGTGCCAGCAGTCAGACAGATGGCCAGCCCCAGCATTTT
D gene: NA
V gene: TRBV6-4
clone size: NA
J gene: TRBJ1-5

CDR3 protein: CASRTGGGTEAFF
CDR3 DNA: TGTGCCAGCAGGACAGGGGGAGGGACTGAAGCTTTCTTT
D gene: TRBD1
V gene: TRBV2
clone size: NA
J gene: TRBJ1-1

CDR3 protein: CASSFRGANGYTF
CDR3 DNA: TGTGCCAGCAGCTTTCGGGGGGCGAATGGCTACACCTTC
D gene: NA
V gene: TRBV7-9
clone size: many
J gene: TRBJ1-2

CDR3 protein: CATAGTGFTSMNTEAFF
CDR3 DNA: TGTGCCACCGCGGGGACAGGGTTTACGTCAATGAACACTGAAGCTTTCTTT
D gene: TRBD1
V gene: TRBV27
clone size: NA
J gene: TRBJ1-1

CDR3 protein: CAWMGGGSLFF
CDR3 DNA: TGTGCCTGGATGGGTGGGGGGAGCCTGTTTTTT
D gene: NA
V gene: TRBV30
clone size: NA
J gene: TRBJ1-4

CDR3 protein: CASSQVGQLSGANVLTF
CDR3 DNA: TGTGCCAGCAGTCAAGTTGGACAGCTCTCTGGGGCCAACGTCCTGACTTTC
D gene: NA
V gene: TRBV28
clone size: NA
J gene: TRBJ2-6

CDR3 protein: CASSIGTVTYEQYF
CDR3 DNA: TGTGCCAGTAGTATAGGAACTGTTACCTACGAGCAGTACTTC
D gene: NA
V gene: TRBV19
clone size: NA
J gene: TRBJ2-7

CDR3 protein: CASSLGAANYGYTF
CDR3 DNA: TGTGCCAGCAGCTTGGGAGCCGCGAACTATGGCTACACCTTC
D gene: NA
V gene: TRBV7-8
clone size: NA
J gene: TRBJ1-2

CDR3 protein: CASSSGQGGIGQPQHF
CDR3 DNA: TGTGCCAGTAGTTCCGGACAGGGAGGTATCGGTCAGCCCCAGCATTTT
D gene: TRBD1
V gene: TRBV19
clone size: NA
J gene: TRBJ1-5